A selection of T cell receptor beta chains follows, all from one sample in a study of T cells in localized non-small cell lung cancer. TCRdb keeps only in-frame clones here, not all; method: immunoSEQ multiplex PCR. The profile shows roughly 15,000 clones, more than 70% of them singletons. Source: peripheral blood, taken before any cancer treatment. The receptors come from a woman between 35 and 75 years old with stage I lung adenocarcinoma. The CDR3 runs from the conserved cysteine through the conserved F or W. D genes are given only for firm matches. Where a row states a size, it is once, few, many or the class of an expanded clone; other rows omit it.

clone_size,v_call,d_call,j_call,cdr3_nt,cdr3_aa
NA,TRBV2,NA,TRBJ1-6,TGTGCCAGCAGTGAAAGATCCCGGGGGAATTCACCCCTCCACTTT,CASSERSRGNSPLHF
NA,TRBV5-1,NA,TRBJ2-5,TGCGCCAGCAGCTCGGGTTCATACAGGGTAGAGACCCAGTACTTC,CASSSGSYRVETQYF
NA,TRBV5-5,NA,TRBJ1-2,TGTGCCAGCAGCCGACAGGTTAACTATGGCTACACCTTC,CASSRQVNYGYTF
NA,TRBV11-2,NA,TRBJ2-5,TGTGCCAGCAGCCTATCCCTTAGGGAGACCCAGTACTTC,CASSLSLRETQYF
NA,TRBV11-2,TRBD2,TRBJ2-3,TGTGCCAGCAGCTCAACCGGACTAGCGGGGAGAAGCACAGATACGCAGTATTTT,CASSSTGLAGRSTDTQYF
NA,TRBV5-1,NA,TRBJ2-7,TGCGCCAGCAGCTTGGCCCCAGGCTCTAATACCTACGAGCAGTACTTC,CASSLAPGSNTYEQYF
NA,TRBV6-6,TRBD2,TRBJ2-3,TGTGCCAGCAATTTCCAACAGCGGGGGACAGATACGCAGTATTTT,CASNFQQRGTDTQYF
NA,TRBV7-3,NA,TRBJ2-2,TGTGCCAGCAGCTTCACCCGGGATTACGGGGAGCTGTTTTTT,CASSFTRDYGELFF
NA,TRBV13,TRBD2,TRBJ2-1,TGTGCCAGCAGCCCGAGCGGGGGGCCCAGGGATGAGCAGTTCTTC,CASSPSGGPRDEQFF
NA,TRBV5-1,TRBD1,TRBJ2-3,TGCGCCAGCACCAGGACAGGAACTATGGCAGATACGCAGTATTTT,CASTRTGTMADTQYF
few,TRBV18,NA,TRBJ1-1,TGTGCCAGCTCACCACCTTGGGGCCAGGGGAGCACTGAAGCTTTCTTT,CASSPPWGQGSTEAFF
few,TRBV15,NA,TRBJ1-5,TGTGCCACCAGCAGAGATAATCAGCCCCAGCATTTT,CATSRDNQPQHF
NA,TRBV7-9,NA,TRBJ1-6,TGTGCCAGCAGCTTGCGAACTAATTCACCCCTCCACTTT,CASSLRTNSPLHF
medium-sized,TRBV7-2,TRBD1,TRBJ1-6,TGTGCCAGCAGCTCTACAGGGGGTGGATCACCCCTCCACTTT,CASSSTGGGSPLHF
NA,TRBV29-1,NA,TRBJ2-7,TGCAGCGTTGAAGACTCGGTGGACGAGCAGTACTTC,CSVEDSVDEQYF
NA,TRBV6-5,NA,TRBJ1-1,TGTGCCAGCAGTCTCCTCGGGGGCGAATCATCAGCTTTCTTT,CASSLLGGESSAFF
NA,TRBV5-4,TRBD2,TRBJ2-1,TGTGCCAGTGAGCGGGGAGGATCCTACAATGAGCAGTTCTTC,CASERGGSYNEQFF
NA,TRBV18,TRBD2,TRBJ2-1,TGTGCCAGCTCACCACTAATGGTAGCGGGGGGGTGGTCCTCCTACAATGAGCAGTTCTTC,CASSPLMVAGGWSSYNEQFF
NA,TRBV7-9,NA,TRBJ1-2,TGTGCCAGCAGCCCCCAGAGGGCCCTTTCTTTT,CASSPQRALSF
NA,TRBV30,NA,TRBJ1-3,TGTGCCTGGAGTTGGGGTTCTGGAAACACCATATATTTT,CAWSWGSGNTIYF
NA,TRBV4-1,NA,TRBJ1-2,TGCGCCAGCAGCCAAGGGAAATCTCCAGATTATGGCTACACCTTC,CASSQGKSPDYGYTF
NA,TRBV7-8,NA,TRBJ1-6,TGTGCCAGCAGCTTAGCAACCGGGACCGCCGATTTCCACTTT,CASSLATGTADFHF
NA,TRBV4-1,NA,TRBJ2-2,TGCGCCAGCAGCCAAGCTATGGGGGGCACCGGGGAGCTGTTTTTT,CASSQAMGGTGELFF
once,TRBV6-6,NA,TRBJ1-2,TGTGCCAGCAGCTCAACAGGCCTTGCTAACTATGGCTACACCTTC,CASSSTGLANYGYTF
NA,TRBV5-6,NA,TRBJ1-2,TGTGCCAGCAGCCTAGGACGGGCCTATGGCTACACCTTC,CASSLGRAYGYTF
NA,TRBV7-3,NA,TRBJ2-3,TGTGCCAGCAGCTTTAGGGGGACAGATACGCAGTATTTT,CASSFRGTDTQYF
NA,TRBV18,TRBD2,TRBJ2-3,TGTGCCAGCTCCTGGACTAGCGGGGGAACAGATACGCAGTATTTT,CASSWTSGGTDTQYF
NA,TRBV9,NA,TRBJ1-1,TGTGCCAGCAGCTACTTAACCCCTGAAGCTTTCTTT,CASSYLTPEAFF
NA,TRBV28,NA,TRBJ1-5,TGTGCCAGCAGTTTGCCAGGCTTGAGGGTCGGTGGCAATCAGCCCCAGCATTTT,CASSLPGLRVGGNQPQHF
NA,TRBV5-1,TRBD2,TRBJ2-3,TGCGCCAGCAGCCCCCCGGGACTAGCGGGGGATTTTAGCACAGATACGCAGTATTTT,CASSPPGLAGDFSTDTQYF
NA,TRBV15,NA,TRBJ2-5,TGTGCCACCAGCAGAGATGGCAGATTAAGAGAAGAGACCCAGTACTTC,CATSRDGRLREETQYF
NA,TRBV15,TRBD1,TRBJ2-7,TGTGCCACCAGCGGGCTAGGACAGGGCCGGTACTCCTACGAGCAGTACTTC,CATSGLGQGRYSYEQYF
NA,TRBV11-2,TRBD2,TRBJ2-7,TGTGCCAGCAGCTTAAGCGGGGGGGCCTACGAGCAGTACTTC,CASSLSGGAYEQYF
NA,TRBV19,TRBD2,TRBJ2-1,TGTGCCAGTAGTATGGGAAGGACTAGAGACAATGAGCAGTTCTTC,CASSMGRTRDNEQFF